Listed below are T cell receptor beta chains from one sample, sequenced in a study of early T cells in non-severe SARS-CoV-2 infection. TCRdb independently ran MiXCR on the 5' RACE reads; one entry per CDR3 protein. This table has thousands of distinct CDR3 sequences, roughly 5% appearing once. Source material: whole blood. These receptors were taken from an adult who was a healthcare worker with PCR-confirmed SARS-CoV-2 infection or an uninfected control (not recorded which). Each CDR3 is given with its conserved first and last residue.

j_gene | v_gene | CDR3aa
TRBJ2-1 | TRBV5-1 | CASSLVGGRAVNEQFF
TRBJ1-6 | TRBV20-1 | CSAERTGVSPLHF
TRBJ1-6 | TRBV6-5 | CASSLRQSVGNSPLHF
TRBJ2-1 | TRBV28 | CASSLRATYNEQFF
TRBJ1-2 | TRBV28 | CASSSPTGTGHNGYTF
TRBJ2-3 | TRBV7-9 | CASSLPLGLAGLTDTQYF
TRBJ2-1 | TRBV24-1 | CATSSTTPRGRHPNEQFF
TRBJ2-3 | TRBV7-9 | CASSFRTSGSTDTQYF
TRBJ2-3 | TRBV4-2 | CASSSRVGSSTDTQYF
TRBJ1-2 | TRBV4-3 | CASSQDRWAGRDYGYTF
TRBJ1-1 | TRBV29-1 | CSVTEDRGPLGTEAFF
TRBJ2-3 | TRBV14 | CASSQGGRASTDTQYF
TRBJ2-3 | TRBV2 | CASSERPPSPSTDTQYF
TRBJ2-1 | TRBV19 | CASCWGLADYNEQFF
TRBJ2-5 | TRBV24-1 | CATSDWIGSAETQYF
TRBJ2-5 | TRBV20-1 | CSARLSAGLETQYF
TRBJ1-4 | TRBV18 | CASSPQGRGEKLFF
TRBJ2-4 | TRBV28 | CASSLGYRSGGNIQYF
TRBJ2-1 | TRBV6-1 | CASSEVPGATYNEQFF
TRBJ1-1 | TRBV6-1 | CASSGRVWNTEAFF
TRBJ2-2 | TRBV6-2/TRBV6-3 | CASSGTSGFTGELFF
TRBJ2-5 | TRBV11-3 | CASSQREKAYQETQYF
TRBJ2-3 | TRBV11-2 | CASSLDWGLNTDTQYF
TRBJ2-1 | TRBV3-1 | CASSHPLAAAYNEQFF